Below, 27 T cell receptor beta chains from the same sample are listed, as sequenced in a study of T cell responses to AZD1222 COVID-19 vaccine. Sequenced by immunoSEQ multiplex PCR; TCRdb stores in-frame clones only, minus some. The data show about 170,000 clones, 75% to 90% seen once. The sample consisted of peripheral blood, taken on day 0 of AZD1222 vaccination. The receptors stem from an adult in good health.

The chain recombines TRBV1 with TRBJ1-1; TRBD1 is taken as the D call from the table, unchecked against the DNA. TRBV1 is a known pseudogene. CDR3 size: 16 residues. CDR3 coding DNA: TGCACCAGCAGCACACACCGACAGGGGACGAACACTGAAGCTTTCTTT. Encoded protein: CTSSTHRQGTNTEAFF.

V and J are TRBV7-8 and TRBJ1-2; D is ambiguous. Trimming cost V 0 bases and J 3 bases, with 14 bases left between them. This CDR3 contains 16 residues. From germline, CDR1 is SGHVS and CDR2 FQNEAQ. CDR3 protein: CASSLAQTNRDYGYTF. DNA for the CDR3: TGTGCCAGCAGCTTAGCGCAGACGAACCGGGACTATGGCTACACCTTC.

The chain links TRBV11-2 to TRBJ2-5, with D maybe TRBD2 (6 bases). V lost 3 bases to trimming and J lost 5 bases, with 13 bases between them. Germline CDR1 and CDR2: SGHAT and FQNNGV. This CDR3 is 14 amino acids long. CDR3 in DNA: TGTGCCAGCAGCTTGGGGACTTATGGGGAGACCCAGTACTTC. It specifies CASSLGTYGETQYF.

This chain connects TRBV11-2 to TRBJ2-5; tentatively, D is TRBD1 or TRBD2 (5 bases each). V dropped 4 bases and J dropped 0 bases, with 21 bases sitting between them. CDR3 length: 18 residues. The germline V gene encodes CDR1 SGHAT and CDR2 FQNNGV. This CDR3 is CASSSGTSGPLYQETQYF. Written as DNA, the CDR3 is TGTGCCAGCAGCTCCGGGACCTCGGGACCATTGTACCAAGAGACCCAGTACTTC.

V is TRBV7-6 and J is TRBJ2-1; D not resolved. CDR1 is SGHVS, CDR2 FNYEAQ, per germline. The V end lost 7 bases, the J end lost 6 bases, and 13 bases lay between the germline ends. The CDR3 contains 13 residues. The CDR3 region is CASTQFQVNEQFF. CDR3 nucleotides: TGTGCCAGCACCCAGTTTCAGGTCAATGAGCAGTTCTTC.

The J gene is TRBJ1-1, the V gene TRBV5-5, with D uncertain. The germline V gene has CDR1 SGHKS and CDR2 YYEKEE (reference sequence). The length of the CDR3 is 14 residues. The V gene lost 0 bases and the J gene lost 1 base, with 7 bases spanning the gap. CDR3 in amino acids: CASSLDSGNTEAFF. The CDR3 DNA is TGTGCCAGCAGCTTGGACTCGGGGAACACTGAAGCTTTCTTT.

The CDR3 DNA is TGTGCCAGCAGCTTGGGGGAACTGAACACCGGGGAGCTGTTTTTT. It is translated as CASSLGELNTGELFF. The chain combines TRBV5-4 with TRBJ2-2; no reliable D call. Germline CDR1 SGHNT, CDR2 YYREEE (reference sequence). This CDR3 region has 15 residues. The germline V and J ends were trimmed by 0 bases and 1 base, with 7 bases remaining between them.

The genes are TRBV10-3 and TRBJ1-6; possible D gene TRBD1, 5 bases. Trimming cost V 10 bases and J 8 bases, with 18 bases left between them. Germline V gives CDR1 ENHRY, CDR2 SYGVKD. This CDR3 is 14 amino acids long. CDR3 sequence: CATWNPGRDSPLHF. Written as DNA, the CDR3 is TGTGCCACCTGGAATCCCGGCAGGGATTCACCCCTCCACTTT.

This chain uses TRBV6-5 with TRBJ1-2, with a tentative D call TRBD1 (5 bases). The germline gives CDR1 MNHEY, CDR2 SVGAGI. The CDR3 sequence is 14 residues long. V lost 6 bases and J 1 base, leaving 12 bases between the germline ends. Here the CDR3 reads CASRRQGINYGYTF. CDR3 nucleotide sequence: TGTGCCAGCAGGAGGCAGGGAATTAACTATGGCTACACCTTC.

The chain joins TRBV5-1 to TRBJ1-2; D uncertain. With 3 bases removed from V and 0 bases from J, the gap between germline ends came to 12 bases. Germline lookup yields CDR1 SGHRS and CDR2 YFSETQ. The CDR3 covers 15 residues. This CDR3 is CASSSSGRANYGYTF. CDR3 bases: TGCGCCAGCAGCTCGTCGGGTCGAGCTAACTATGGCTACACCTTC.

This chain connects TRBV28 to TRBJ1-2; a weak D match, TRBD1 (5 bases). Germline CDR1 reads MDHEN; CDR2 reads SYDVKM. CDR3 length equals 13 residues. V lost 5 bases, J lost 3 bases, and 10 bases lay in between. CDR3 sequence: CASSNGGYYGYTF. The CDR3 nucleotides are TGTGCCAGCAGTAATGGGGGGTACTATGGCTACACCTTC.

This sequence joins TRBV27 and TRBJ2-7; D is uncertain. Germline CDR1 is MNHEY and CDR2 is SMNVEV (reference sequence). The CDR3 sequence is 15 residues long. Between the trimmed V and J ends, which lost 5 bases and 4 bases, there was a span of 18 bases. CDR3: CASSPRSNFGYEQYF. Here the CDR3 DNA reads TGTGCCAGCAGTCCCCGCTCTAATTTCGGATACGAGCAGTACTTC.

The gene calls are TRBV21-1 and TRBJ2-7; TRBD1, the table's D call, was not compared with the DNA. TRBV21-1 is tagged as a pseudogene. This CDR3 contains 13 residues. The CDR3 nucleotides read TGTGCCAGGGCGGGACAGGGGATCCACGAGCAGTACTTC. Its protein product is CARAGQGIHEQYF.

V usage is TRBV6-2 or TRBV6-3 and J usage is TRBJ2-7; D gene uncertain. The V end lost 4 bases, the J end lost 3 bases, and 13 bases lay between the germline ends. Germline lookup yields CDR1 MNHEY and CDR2 SVGEGT. This CDR3 contains 14 residues. CDR3 nucleotides: TGTGCCAGCAGTTCACCGTATGGAGACTACGAGCAGTACTTC. Translated: CASSSPYGDYEQYF.

The V gene is TRBV7-9, the J gene TRBJ2-1, with TRBD1 identical over 7 bases. Trimming at V came to 5 bases and at J to 8 bases, leaving 12 bases not matched to a gene. CDR3 size: 15 residues. Germline V lookup: CDR1 SEHNR, CDR2 FQNEAQ (reference sequence). The CDR3 loop reads CASSRRQGERDEQFF. CDR3 nucleotides: TGTGCCAGCAGCCGACGACAGGGCGAACGCGATGAGCAGTTCTTC.

A single count supports this clone. The chain uses TRBV28 and TRBJ2-5, with no clear D. Deletions cut 3 bases from V and 0 bases from J, with 8 bases between. This CDR3 has 14 residues. From germline, CDR1 is MDHEN and CDR2 SYDVKM. CDR3 region: CASSFVGYQETQYF. In DNA form, the CDR3 reads TGTGCCAGCAGTTTTGTAGGGTACCAAGAGACCCAGTACTTC.

The V call is TRBV5-6, the J call TRBJ2-2, with D unresolved. This CDR3 region has 13 residues. Trimming left V 2 bases short and J 1 base short, with 3 bases between. Germline values: CDR1 SGHDT, CDR2 YYEEEE. CDR3 amino acids: CASSFRNTGELFF. The CDR3 DNA is TGTGCCAGCAGCTTTCGGAACACCGGGGAGCTGTTTTTT.

The chain has TRBV2 and TRBJ1-2; D may be TRBD1 (6 bases). The germline gives CDR1 SNHLY, CDR2 FYNNEI. This CDR3 region has 15 residues. V gave up 1 base and J gave up 3 bases, with 12 bases separating them. CDR3 in DNA: TGTGCCAGCAGTGAAGACTCAGGGGACTACTATGGCTACACCTTC. Its protein is CASSEDSGDYYGYTF.

The CDR3 DNA is TGTGCCAGCAGCTTGGAAGGACAGGGGTATGGGTCTAATGAAAAACTGTTTTTT. It encodes CASSLEGQGYGSNEKLFF. The chain joins TRBV5-6 to TRBJ1-4; 9 bases map to TRBD1. This CDR3 contains 18 residues. The germline V gene has CDR1 SGHDT and CDR2 YYEEEE. J lost 3 bases, V lost 0 bases, and 9 bases had no gene match.

V is TRBV6-5 and J is TRBJ2-1, with D perhaps TRBD2 (7 bases). This CDR3 is 13 amino acids long. The germline V gene encodes CDR1 MNHEY and CDR2 SVGAGI. Trimming cost V 8 bases and J 15 bases, with 23 bases left between them. The CDR3 is CASAGGGNHAGFF. The CDR3 coding sequence is TGTGCCAGCGCTGGCGGGGGCAATCACGCGGGGTTCTTC.

This chain uses TRBV5-1 with TRBJ1-3; D not resolved. There are 16 residues in the CDR3. Trimming pared 0 bases from V and 2 bases from J, leaving 12 bases between. The germline gives CDR1 SGHRS, CDR2 YFSETQ. The CDR3 nucleotides read TGCGCCAGCAGCTTGGTATTGAGGGAAGCTGGAAACACCATATATTTT. It codes for CASSLVLREAGNTIYF.

The J gene is TRBJ2-7, the V gene TRBV11-2; the D gene is possibly TRBD1 (6 bases). Germline V lookup: CDR1 SGHAT, CDR2 FQNNGV. The CDR3 has 11 residues. The CDR3 region is CASSYGQIIRV. The CDR3 DNA follows: TGTGCCAGCAGCTACGGACAGATAATCCGCGTC.

The CDR3 coding sequence is TGTGCCAGCAGTTTAGCAGGGAGCCAGCCCCAGCATTTT. Its protein product is CASSLAGSQPQHF. V is TRBV12-3 or TRBV12-4 and J is TRBJ1-5; no firm D call. The CDR3 extends over 13 amino acids. Trimming pared 0 bases from V and 7 bases from J, leaving 7 bases between.

V gene TRBV7-8 combines with J gene TRBJ2-1, with 7 nucleotides matching TRBD2. Looked up from germline, CDR1 is SGHVS and CDR2 is FQNEAQ. CDR3 length equals 13 residues. V was clipped by 0 bases and J by 8 bases; unmatched bases: 1. The CDR3 nucleotides read TGTGCCAGCAGCTTAGCGGGGAGGGATGAGCAGTTCTTC. This translates into CASSLAGRDEQFF.

This clone was seen only a few times. This chain uses TRBV28 with TRBJ1-4; TRBD1 is a possible D gene (5 bases). Germline V gives CDR1 MDHEN, CDR2 SYDVKM. Trimming pared 8 bases from V and 7 bases from J, leaving 14 bases between. The CDR3 loop spans 13 amino acids. CDR3 DNA sequence: TGTGCCAGCTTCCCGGGGGACGGTGAAAAACTGTTTTTT. Protein sequence: CASFPGDGEKLFF.

The chain links TRBV27 to TRBJ1-1; 7 bases line up with TRBD1. The V and J ends lost 3 bases and 0 bases, in that order; junction bases with no gene match: 7. There are 16 residues in the CDR3. Germline values: CDR1 MNHEY, CDR2 SMNVEV (reference sequence). CDR3 nucleotides: TGTGCCAGCAGTTTGAGAACAGGGGAGATGAACACTGAAGCTTTCTTT. Translating it yields CASSLRTGEMNTEAFF.

The rearrangement uses TRBV5-1 and TRBJ2-1; 8 bases fit TRBD1. Germline assignment: CDR1 SGHRS and CDR2 YFSETQ. V trimming: 1 base; J trimming: 2 bases; junction bases outside the gene matches: 2. The CDR3 covers 15 residues. CDR3 DNA sequence: TGCGCCAGCAGCTTGTTACAGGGGGCCTACAATGAGCAGTTCTTC. It specifies CASSLLQGAYNEQFF. Using reference TRBV5-1 and TRBJ2-1 for the parts outside the CDR3, the full variable domain is KAGVTQTPRYLIKTRGQQVTLSCSPISGHRSVSWYQQTPGQGLQFLFEYFSETQRNKGNFPGRFSGRQFSNSRSEMNVSTLELGDSALYLCASSLLQGAYNEQFFGPGTRLTVL.